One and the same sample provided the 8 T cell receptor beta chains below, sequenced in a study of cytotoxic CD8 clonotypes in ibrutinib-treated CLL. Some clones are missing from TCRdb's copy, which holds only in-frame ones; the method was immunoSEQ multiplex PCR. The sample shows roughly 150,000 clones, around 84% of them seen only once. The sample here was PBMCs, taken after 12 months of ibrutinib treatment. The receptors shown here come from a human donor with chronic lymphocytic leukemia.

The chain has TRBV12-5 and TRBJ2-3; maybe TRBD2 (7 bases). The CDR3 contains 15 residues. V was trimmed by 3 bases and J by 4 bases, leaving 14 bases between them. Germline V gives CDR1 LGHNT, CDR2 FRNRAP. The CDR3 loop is CASGFGLGGPDTQYF. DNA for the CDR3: TGTGCTAGTGGTTTCGGTTTGGGGGGGCCAGATACGCAGTATTTT.

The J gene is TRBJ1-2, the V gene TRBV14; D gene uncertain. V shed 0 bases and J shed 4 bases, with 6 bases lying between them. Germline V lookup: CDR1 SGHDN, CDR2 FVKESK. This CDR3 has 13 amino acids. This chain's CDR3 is CASSQDRSYGYTF. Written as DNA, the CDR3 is TGTGCCAGCAGCCAAGACAGGTCCTATGGCTACACCTTC.

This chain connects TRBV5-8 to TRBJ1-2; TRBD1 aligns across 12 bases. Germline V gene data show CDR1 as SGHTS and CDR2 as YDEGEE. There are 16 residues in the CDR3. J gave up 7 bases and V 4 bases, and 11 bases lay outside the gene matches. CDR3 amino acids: CASSPGTGGASSGYTF. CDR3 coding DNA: TGTGCCAGCAGCCCCGGGACAGGGGGCGCGTCGAGTGGCTACACCTTC. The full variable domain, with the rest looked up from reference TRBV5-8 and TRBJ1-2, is EAGVTQSPTHLIKTRGQQATLRCSPISGHTSVYWYQQALGLGLQFLLWYDEGEERNRGNFPPRFSGRQFPNYSSELNVNALELEDSALYLCASSPGTGGASSGYTFGSGTRLTVV.

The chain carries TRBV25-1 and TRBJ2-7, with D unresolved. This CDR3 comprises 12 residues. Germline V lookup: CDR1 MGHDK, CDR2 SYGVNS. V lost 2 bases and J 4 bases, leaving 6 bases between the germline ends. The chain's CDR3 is CASSEGPYEQYF. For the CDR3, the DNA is TGTGCCAGCAGTGAAGGCCCTTACGAGCAGTACTTC.

The CDR3 loop is CASSRGQYEQYF. The CDR3 bases are TGTGCCAGCAGCCGCGGACAATACGAGCAGTACTTC. This chain connects TRBV6-5 to TRBJ2-7, with D perhaps matching TRBD1 (5 bases). Germline assignment: CDR1 MNHEY and CDR2 SVGAGI. This CDR3 contains 12 residues. V lost 6 bases to trimming and J lost 4 bases, with 10 bases between them.

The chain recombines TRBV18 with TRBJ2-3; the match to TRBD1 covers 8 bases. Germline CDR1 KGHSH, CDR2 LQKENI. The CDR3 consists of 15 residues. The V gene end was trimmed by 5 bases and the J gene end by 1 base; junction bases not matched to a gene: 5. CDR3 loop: CASSWTGLGTDTQYF. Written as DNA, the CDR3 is TGTGCCAGCTCATGGACAGGGTTGGGCACAGATACGCAGTATTTT.

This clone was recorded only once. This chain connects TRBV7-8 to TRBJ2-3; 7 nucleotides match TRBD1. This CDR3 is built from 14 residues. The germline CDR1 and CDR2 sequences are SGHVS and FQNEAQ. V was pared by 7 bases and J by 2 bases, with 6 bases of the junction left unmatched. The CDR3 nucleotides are TGTGCCAGCACCCGACAGGGACACACAGATACGCAGTATTTT. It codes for CASTRQGHTDTQYF.

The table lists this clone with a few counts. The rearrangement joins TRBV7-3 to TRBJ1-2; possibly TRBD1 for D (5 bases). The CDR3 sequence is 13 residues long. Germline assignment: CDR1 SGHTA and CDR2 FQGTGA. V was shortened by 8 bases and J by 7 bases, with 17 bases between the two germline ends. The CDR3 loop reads CASARATGSGYTF. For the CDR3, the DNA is TGTGCCAGCGCCAGGGCGACTGGGTCTGGCTACACCTTC.